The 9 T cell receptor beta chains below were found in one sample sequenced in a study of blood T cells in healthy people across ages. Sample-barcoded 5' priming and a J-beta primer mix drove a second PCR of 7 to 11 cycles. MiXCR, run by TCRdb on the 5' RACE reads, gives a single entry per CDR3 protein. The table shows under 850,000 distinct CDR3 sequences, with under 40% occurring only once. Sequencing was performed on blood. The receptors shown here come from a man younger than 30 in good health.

The CDR3 DNA reads as TGTGCCAGCAGCTTAGCGCTACTAGCGCGTGTCATAAGCACAGATACGCAGTATTTT. Translation: CASSLALLARVISTDTQYF. The J gene is TRBJ2-3, the V gene TRBV7-9; 7 bases fit TRBD2. J gave up 0 bases and V 0 bases, and 12 bases lay outside the gene matches. The CDR3 runs to 19 residues. Looked up from germline, CDR1 is SEHNR and CDR2 is FQNEAQ (reference sequence).

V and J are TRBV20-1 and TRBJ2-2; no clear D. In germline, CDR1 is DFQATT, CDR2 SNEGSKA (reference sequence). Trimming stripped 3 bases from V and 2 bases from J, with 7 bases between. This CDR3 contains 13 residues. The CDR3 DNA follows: TGCAGTGCTAGGGAAGACAACACCGGGGAGCTGTTTTTT. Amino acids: CSAREDNTGELFF.

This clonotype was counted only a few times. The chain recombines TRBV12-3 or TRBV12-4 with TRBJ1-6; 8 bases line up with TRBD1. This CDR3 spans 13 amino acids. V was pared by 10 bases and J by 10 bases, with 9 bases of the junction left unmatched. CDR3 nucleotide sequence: TGTGCCACCACCAGACAGGGGAGCTCACCCCTCCACTTT. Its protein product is CATTRQGSSPLHF.

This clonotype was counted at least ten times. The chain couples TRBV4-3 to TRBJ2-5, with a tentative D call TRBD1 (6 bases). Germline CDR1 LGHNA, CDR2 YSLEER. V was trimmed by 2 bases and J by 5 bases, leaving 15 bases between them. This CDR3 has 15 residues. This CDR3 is CASSQQTGWGETQYF. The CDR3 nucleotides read TGCGCCAGCAGCCAACAAACAGGGTGGGGGGAGACCCAGTACTTC.

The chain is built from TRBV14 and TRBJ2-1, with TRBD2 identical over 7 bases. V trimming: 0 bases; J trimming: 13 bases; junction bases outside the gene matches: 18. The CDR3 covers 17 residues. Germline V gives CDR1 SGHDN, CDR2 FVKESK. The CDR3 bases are TGTGCCAGCAGCCAAGAGAGGGAGGGAATCCTCCAAGAGACCCAGTTCTTC. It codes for CASSQEREGILQETQFF.

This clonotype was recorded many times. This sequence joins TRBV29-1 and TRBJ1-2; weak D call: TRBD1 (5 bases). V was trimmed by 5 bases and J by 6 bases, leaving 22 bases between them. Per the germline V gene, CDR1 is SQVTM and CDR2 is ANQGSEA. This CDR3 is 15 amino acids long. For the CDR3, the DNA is TGCAGCGTTTTAATTTCCGGGACGGACTCCGATGGCTACACCTTC. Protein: CSVLISGTDSDGYTF.

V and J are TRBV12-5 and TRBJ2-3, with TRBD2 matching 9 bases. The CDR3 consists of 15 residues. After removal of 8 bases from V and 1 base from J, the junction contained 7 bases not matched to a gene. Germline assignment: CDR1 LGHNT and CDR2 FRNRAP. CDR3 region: CASNPRTSGTDTQYF. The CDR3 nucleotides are TGTGCTAGTAACCCTAGGACTAGCGGCACAGATACGCAGTATTTT.

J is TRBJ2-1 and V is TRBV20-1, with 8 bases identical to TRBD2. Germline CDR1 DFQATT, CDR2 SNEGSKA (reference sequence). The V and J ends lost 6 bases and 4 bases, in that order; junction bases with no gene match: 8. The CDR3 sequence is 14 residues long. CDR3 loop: CSAPRGGGYNEQFF. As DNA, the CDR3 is TGCAGTGCGCCCCGGGGGGGGGGTTACAATGAGCAGTTCTTC.

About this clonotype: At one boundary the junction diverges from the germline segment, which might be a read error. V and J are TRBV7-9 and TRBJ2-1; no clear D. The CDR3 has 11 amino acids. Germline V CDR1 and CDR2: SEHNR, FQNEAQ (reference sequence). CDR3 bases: TGTGTCAGCAGCTTAGGGAATGAGCAGTTCTTC. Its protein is CVSSLGNEQFF.